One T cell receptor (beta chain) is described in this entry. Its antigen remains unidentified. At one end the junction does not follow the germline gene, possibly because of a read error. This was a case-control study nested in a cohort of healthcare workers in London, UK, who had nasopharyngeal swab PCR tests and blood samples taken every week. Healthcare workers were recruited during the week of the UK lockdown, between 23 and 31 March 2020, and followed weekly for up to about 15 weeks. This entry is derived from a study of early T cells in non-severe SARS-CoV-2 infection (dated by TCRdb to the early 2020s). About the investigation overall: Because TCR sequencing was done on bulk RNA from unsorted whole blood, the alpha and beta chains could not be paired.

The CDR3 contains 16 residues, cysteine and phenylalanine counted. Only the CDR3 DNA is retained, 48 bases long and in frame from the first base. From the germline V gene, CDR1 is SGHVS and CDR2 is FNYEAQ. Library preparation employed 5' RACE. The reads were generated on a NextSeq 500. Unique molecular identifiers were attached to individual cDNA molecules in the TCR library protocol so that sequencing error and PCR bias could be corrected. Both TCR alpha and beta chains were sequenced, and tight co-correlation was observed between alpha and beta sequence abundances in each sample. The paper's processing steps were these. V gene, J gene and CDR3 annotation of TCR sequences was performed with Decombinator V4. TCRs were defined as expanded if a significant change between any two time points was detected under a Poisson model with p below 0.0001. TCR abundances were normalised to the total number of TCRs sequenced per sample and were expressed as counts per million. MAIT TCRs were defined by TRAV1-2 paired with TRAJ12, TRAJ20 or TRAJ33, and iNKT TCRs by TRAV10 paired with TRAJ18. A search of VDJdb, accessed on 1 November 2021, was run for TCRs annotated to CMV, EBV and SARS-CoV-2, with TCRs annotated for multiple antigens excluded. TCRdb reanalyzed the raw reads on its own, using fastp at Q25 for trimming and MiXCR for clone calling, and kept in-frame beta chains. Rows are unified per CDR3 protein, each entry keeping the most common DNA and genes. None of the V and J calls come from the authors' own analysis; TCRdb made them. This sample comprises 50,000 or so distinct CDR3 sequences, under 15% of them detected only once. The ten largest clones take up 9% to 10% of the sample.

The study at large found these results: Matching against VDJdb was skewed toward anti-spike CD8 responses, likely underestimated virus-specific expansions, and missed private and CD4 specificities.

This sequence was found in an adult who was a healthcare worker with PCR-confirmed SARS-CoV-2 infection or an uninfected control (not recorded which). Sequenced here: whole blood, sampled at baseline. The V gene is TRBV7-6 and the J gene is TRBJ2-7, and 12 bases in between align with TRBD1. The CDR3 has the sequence CVSSPGTGGFTYEQYF. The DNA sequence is TGTGTCAGCAGCCCCGGGACAGGGGGCTTTACCTACGAGCAGTACTTC.